The 8 T cell receptor beta chains below come from one sample, sequenced in a study of cytomegalovirus exposure and HLA in healthy donors. 13 Jbeta primers and 60 Vbeta primers were used for the PCR. Sequencing was performed with immunoSEQ multiplex PCR; in TCRdb, only in-frame clones are kept and a portion is missing. In the table there are 200,000 or so clones, about 81% of which are singletons. Sequencing was done on a sample of PBMCs. Every receptor here comes from a woman between 45 and 65 years old in good health and CMV-seropositive.

The rearrangement uses TRBV6-5 and TRBJ1-4; possible D gene TRBD1, 6 bases. The CDR3 runs 15 residues. The germline V gene encodes CDR1 MNHEY and CDR2 SVGAGI. V was pared by 0 bases and J by 5 bases, with 10 bases between. The CDR3 reads CASSYSGQGNEKLFF. The CDR3 nucleotides are TGTGCCAGCAGTTACTCGGGTCAGGGGAATGAAAAACTGTTTTTT.

The J gene is TRBJ2-5, the V gene TRBV10-1; a weak D match, TRBD2 (5 bases). Germline V gene sequence: CDR1 WNHNN, CDR2 SYGVQD (reference sequence). This CDR3 has 14 amino acids. Trimming removed 0 bases from V and 2 bases from J, with 7 bases in between. CDR3 region: CASSESLAQETQYF. CDR3 in DNA: TGCGCCAGCAGTGAGTCTCTAGCTCAAGAGACCCAGTACTTC.

This sequence joins TRBV25-1 and TRBJ1-4; D perhaps matches TRBD1 (6 bases). V lost 8 bases and J 7 bases, leaving 20 bases between the germline ends. This CDR3 is built from 15 residues. Germline loops: CDR1 MGHDK, CDR2 SYGVNS. CDR3 sequence (DNA): TGTGCCAGCTCCAGCCCCAGGGGCAATGGTGAAAAACTGTTTTTT. It specifies CASSSPRGNGEKLFF.

This chain uses TRBV5-4 with TRBJ2-3, with TRBD1 matching over 10 bases. Germline-derived CDR1 and CDR2 are SGHNT and YYREEE (reference sequence). V trimming: 4 bases; J trimming: 1 base; junction bases outside the gene matches: 6. The CDR3 contains 16 residues. CDR3: CASSLRTGGGTDTQYF. CDR3 sequence (DNA): TGTGCCAGCAGCCTCCGGACAGGGGGGGGCACAGATACGCAGTATTTT. The entire variable domain, with the rest obtained from reference TRBV5-4 and TRBJ2-3, is as follows: ETGVTQSPTHLIKTRGQQVTLRCSSQSGHNTVSWYQQALGQGPQFIFQYYREEENGRGNFPPRFSGLQFPNYSSELNVNALELDDSALYLCASSLRTGGGTDTQYFGPGTRLTVL.

This clone was seen a single time. DNA for the CDR3: TGTGCCAGCAGCCCTCCTTACTTAGGGGCGAGGAATGAGCAGTTCTTC. Protein product: CASSPPYLGARNEQFF. The chain joins TRBV7-9 to TRBJ2-1; TRBD1 is a possible D gene (5 bases). In germline, CDR1 is SEHNR, CDR2 FQNEAQ (reference sequence). V was shortened by 5 bases and J by 7 bases, with 21 bases between the two germline ends. The CDR3 is 16 amino acids.

The chain employs TRBV11-2 and TRBJ1-1; no firm D call. The CDR3 is made up of 13 amino acids. CDR1 and CDR2 from the germline V gene are SGHAT and FQNNGV. The ends were cut back, 0 bases at V and 10 bases at J, with 12 bases in the middle. The DNA of the CDR3 is TGTGCCAGCAGCTTAGATCGACAAGAAGCAGCTTTCTTT. Its protein product is CASSLDRQEAAFF.

The chain links TRBV4-2 to TRBJ2-1; 9 bases are shared with TRBD2. The junction had 5 bases not matched to a gene; V was cut back by 0 bases and J by 2 bases. The CDR3 covers 17 residues. Germline loops: CDR1 LGHNA, CDR2 YNFKEQ. DNA for the CDR3: TGTGCCAGCAGCCAAGATTCTAGCGGGGACACCTACAATGAGCAGTTCTTC. Translating it yields CASSQDSSGDTYNEQFF.

This chain uses TRBV4-2 with TRBJ2-3; 10 bases map to TRBD2. Trimming at V came to 2 bases and at J to 5 bases, leaving 7 bases not matched to a gene. Germline CDR1 is LGHNA and CDR2 is YNFKEQ. CDR3 length equals 16 residues. The CDR3 nucleotides read TGTGCCAGCAGCCAAACAACTAGCGGGACGGGAGATACGCAGTATTTT. It is translated as CASSQTTSGTGDTQYF.